This T cell receptor beta chain was found in a study of blood T cell repertoires in COVID-19. Study background: Material from acute and convalescent COVID-19 was sourced from the United States, Italy and Spain. T cells, B-cell-depleted T cells, or PBMCs supplied cDNA or gDNA.

Only one count was recorded for this clone. Only in-frame clones appear in the TCRdb table, and some are missing; sequencing was by immunoSEQ multiplex PCR. The data show approximately 220,000 clones, roughly four fifths seen once. Individuals aged about 18 to 100 years were recruited from 24 US areas. Cohort assignment relied on participant-reported clinical history. In germline, CDR1 is SGHAT, CDR2 FQNNGV. The CDR3 runs 16 residues. V shed 6 bases and J 5 bases; nucleotides not matched to a gene: 10. The chain combines TRBV11-2 with TRBJ2-5; 12 bases map to TRBD2. The origin of this receptor is a woman in her thirties or forties with acute COVID-19. Sequenced: PBMCs or T cells enriched from blood (not recorded which). This CDR3 is CASRTPGLAGRETQYF. The CDR3 DNA sequence: TGTGCCAGCAGAACCCCCGGACTAGCGGGGCGGGAGACCCAGTACTTC. Filled out from reference TRBV11-2 and TRBJ2-5, the complete variable domain reads EAGVAQSPRYKIIEKRQSVAFWCNPISGHATLYWYQQILGQGPKLLIQFQNNGVVDDSQLPKDRFSAERLKGVDSTLKIQPAKLEDSAVYLCASRTPGLAGRETQYFGPGTRLLVL.